Each of the 11 T cell receptor beta chains below was sequenced from the same sample in a study of OX40 agonist ivuxolimab in advanced cancers. The data were produced by immunoSEQ multiplex PCR, yet TCRdb's version contains in-frame clones alone and is incomplete. The data hold approximately 90,000 clones, with roughly 88% observed a single time. Sequencing used CD4+ or CD8+ T cells sorted from blood, obtained in a trial of the OX40 agonist ivuxolimab. All receptors come from an adult with an advanced solid tumor such as melanoma, head and neck, liver or kidney cancer.

The chain joins TRBV21-1 to TRBJ2-4; the D call TRBD1 from the table was never checked on the DNA. TRBV21-1 counts as a pseudogene. The CDR3 sequence is 13 residues long. The CDR3 is CASSKALWHIQYF. The CDR3 DNA reads TGTGCCAGCAGCAAAGCGCTGTGGCACATTCAGTACTTC.

A single count supports this clone. The same CDR3 also results from other DNA sequences found in this sample. This CDR3 reads CASSLADNYGYTF. CDR3 sequence (DNA): TGTGCCAGCAGCTTGGCTGACAACTATGGCTACACCTTC. J is TRBJ1-2 and V is TRBV5-6; D is undetermined. There are 13 residues in the CDR3. Deletions cut 0 bases from V and 2 bases from J, with 5 bases between. Germline V gene lookup returns CDR1 SGHDT and CDR2 YYEEEE.

The V call is TRBV9, the J call TRBJ1-6; 8 bases match TRBD1. V was clipped by 3 bases and J by 5 bases; unmatched bases: 7. This CDR3 spans 16 amino acids. Germline V gene data show CDR1 as SGDLS and CDR2 as YYNGEE. The CDR3 DNA reads as TGTGCCAGCAGCGCGAGGACAGGGAGAGATAATTCACCCCTCCACTTT. Encoded protein: CASSARTGRDNSPLHF.

This rearrangement joins TRBV5-1 to TRBJ2-7; the D is unclear. Germline V CDR1 and CDR2: SGHRS, YFSETQ. The CDR3 spans 14 residues. Trimming shortened V by 5 bases and J by 0 bases, and 12 bases separated the two germline ends. CDR3 nucleotide sequence: TGCGCCAGCAGGGACCTCCGGAGCTCCTACGAGCAGTACTTC. It is translated as CASRDLRSSYEQYF.

This chain links TRBV6-5 with TRBJ1-4, with 7 bases aligning to TRBD1. In germline, CDR1 is MNHEY, CDR2 SVGAGI. The V and J ends lost 0 bases and 11 bases, in that order; junction bases with no gene match: 12. This CDR3 is built from 16 residues. This chain's CDR3 is CASSYSRAGGWDKLFF. In DNA form, the CDR3 reads TGTGCCAGCAGTTACTCGAGGGCAGGGGGTTGGGATAAACTGTTTTTT.

The chain joins TRBV5-8 to TRBJ1-1; no clear D gene. Trimming removed 2 bases from V and 9 bases from J, with 20 bases in between. The CDR3 spans 15 residues. The germline CDR1 and CDR2 sequences are SGHTS and YDEGEE. Written as DNA, the CDR3 is TGTGCCAGCAGCTTAACCTCGACACCTGCAGGACAAGCTTTCTTT. This sequence encodes CASSLTSTPAGQAFF. Full variable domain (missing parts from reference TRBV5-8 and TRBJ1-1): EAGVTQSPTHLIKTRGQQATLRCSPISGHTSVYWYQQALGLGLQFLLWYDEGEERNRGNFPPRFSGRQFPNYSSELNVNALELEDSALYLCASSLTSTPAGQAFFGQGTRLTVV.

This clone was recorded many times. The J gene is TRBJ2-2, the V gene TRBV6-5; D is possibly TRBD1 (6 bases). V shed 6 bases and J shed 0 bases, with 11 bases lying between them. Germline V gene lookup returns CDR1 MNHEY and CDR2 SVGAGI. This CDR3 contains 15 residues. This CDR3 is CASSTKGANTGELFF. The CDR3 DNA follows: TGTGCCAGCAGCACCAAGGGGGCGAACACCGGGGAGCTGTTTTTT.

The chain has TRBV9 and TRBJ2-3; D gene ambiguous. V lost 6 bases, J lost 1 base, and 9 bases lay in between. The CDR3 contains 13 residues. The germline CDR1 and CDR2 sequences are SGDLS and YYNGEE. CDR3 DNA: TGTGCCAGCACCTTCCTCGGCACAGATACGCAGTATTTT. This sequence encodes CASTFLGTDTQYF.

Here the CDR3 DNA reads TGCGCCAGCAGTCATCGCACAGCTATCAATCAGCCCCAGCATTTT. Protein sequence: CASSHRTAINQPQHF. The genes are TRBV23-1 and TRBJ1-5; D ambiguous. TRBV23-1 is identified as an open reading frame with a role that is uncertain. The CDR3 covers 15 residues. V lost 3 bases and J lost 3, with 12 bases in between.

The chain joins TRBV9 to TRBJ2-5, with a possible D match to TRBD1 (6 bases). This CDR3 is built from 17 residues. V lost 2 bases to trimming and J lost 2 bases, with 19 bases between them. Germline loops: CDR1 SGDLS, CDR2 YYNGEE. The chain's CDR3 is CASSVGHRDKLQETQYF. DNA for the CDR3: TGTGCCAGCAGCGTCGGTCACCGGGACAAACTTCAAGAGACCCAGTACTTC.

CDR3 region: CASRKGTGGYSPLHF. The CDR3 DNA reads TGTGCCAGCAGGAAAGGGACAGGGGGTTACTCACCCCTCCACTTT. The chain uses TRBV6-5 and TRBJ1-6; TRBD1 matches 11 bases. Per germline, CDR1 MNHEY and CDR2 SVGAGI. CDR3 length: 15 residues. V lost 6 bases to trimming and J lost 10 bases; unmatched junction nucleotides: 8.